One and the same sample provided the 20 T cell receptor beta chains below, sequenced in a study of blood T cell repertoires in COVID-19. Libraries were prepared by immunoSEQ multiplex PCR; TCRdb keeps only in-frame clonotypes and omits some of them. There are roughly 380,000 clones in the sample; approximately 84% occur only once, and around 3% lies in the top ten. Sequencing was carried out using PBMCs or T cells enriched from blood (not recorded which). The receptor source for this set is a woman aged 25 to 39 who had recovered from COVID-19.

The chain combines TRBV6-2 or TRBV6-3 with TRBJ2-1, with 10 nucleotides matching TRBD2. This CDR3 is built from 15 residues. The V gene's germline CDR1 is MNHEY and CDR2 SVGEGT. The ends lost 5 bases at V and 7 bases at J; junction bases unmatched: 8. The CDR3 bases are TGTGCCAGCAGTGGTAGTCTAGCGGGAGAGAATGAGCAGTTCTTC. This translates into CASSGSLAGENEQFF.

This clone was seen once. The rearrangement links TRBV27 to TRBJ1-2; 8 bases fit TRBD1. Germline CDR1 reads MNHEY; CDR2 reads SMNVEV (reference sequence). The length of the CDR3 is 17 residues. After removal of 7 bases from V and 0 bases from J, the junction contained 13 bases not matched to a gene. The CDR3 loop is CASNSRKQGDSNYGYTF. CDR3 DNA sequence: TGTGCCAGCAACTCCCGAAAACAGGGGGACTCTAACTATGGCTACACCTTC.

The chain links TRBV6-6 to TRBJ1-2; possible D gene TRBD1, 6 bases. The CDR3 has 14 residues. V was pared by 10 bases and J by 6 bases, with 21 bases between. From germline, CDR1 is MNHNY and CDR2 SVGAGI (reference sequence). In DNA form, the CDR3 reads TGTGCCACCACGAATCAAGGGGGGGCTGATGGCTACACCTTC. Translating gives CATTNQGGADGYTF.

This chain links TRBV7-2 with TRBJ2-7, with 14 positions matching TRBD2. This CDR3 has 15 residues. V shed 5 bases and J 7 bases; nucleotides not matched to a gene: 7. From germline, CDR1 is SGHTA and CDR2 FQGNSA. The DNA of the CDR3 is TGTGCCAGCAGCCCCCCGGGACTAGCGGGAGATGAGCAGTACTTC. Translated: CASSPPGLAGDEQYF.

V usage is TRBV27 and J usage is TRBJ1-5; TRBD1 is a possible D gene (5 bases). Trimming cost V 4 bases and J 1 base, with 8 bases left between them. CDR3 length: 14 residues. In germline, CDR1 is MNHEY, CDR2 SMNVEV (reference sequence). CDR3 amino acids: CASSSSGSNQPQHF. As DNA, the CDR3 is TGTGCCAGCAGTTCCTCAGGGAGCAATCAGCCCCAGCATTTT.

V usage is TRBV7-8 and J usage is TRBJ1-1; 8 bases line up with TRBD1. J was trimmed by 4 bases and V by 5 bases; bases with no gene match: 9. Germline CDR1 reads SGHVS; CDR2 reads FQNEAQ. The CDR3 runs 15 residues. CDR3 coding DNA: TGTGCCAGCAGCCGGATCCCGGACAGGGCCACTGAAGCTTTCTTT. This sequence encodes CASSRIPDRATEAFF.

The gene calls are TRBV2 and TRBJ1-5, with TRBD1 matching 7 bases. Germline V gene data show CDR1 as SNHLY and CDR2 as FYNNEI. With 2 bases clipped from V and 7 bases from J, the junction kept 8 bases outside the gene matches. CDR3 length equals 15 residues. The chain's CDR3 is CASSEYGDRGQPQHF. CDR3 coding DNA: TGTGCCAGCAGTGAATACGGGGACAGAGGACAGCCCCAGCATTTT.

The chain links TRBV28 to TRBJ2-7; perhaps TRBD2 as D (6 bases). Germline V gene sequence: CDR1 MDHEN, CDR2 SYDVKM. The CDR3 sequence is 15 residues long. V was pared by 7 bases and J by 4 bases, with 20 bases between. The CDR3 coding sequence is TGTGCCAGCAATGGCACACCCTCACTAGCTTACGAGCAGTACTTC. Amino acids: CASNGTPSLAYEQYF. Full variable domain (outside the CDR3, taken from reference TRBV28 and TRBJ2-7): DVKVTQSSRYLVKRTGEKVFLECVQDMDHENMFWYRQDPGLGLRLIYFSYDVKMKEKGDIPEGYSVSREKKERFSLILESASTNQTSMYLCASNGTPSLAYEQYFGPGTRLTVT.

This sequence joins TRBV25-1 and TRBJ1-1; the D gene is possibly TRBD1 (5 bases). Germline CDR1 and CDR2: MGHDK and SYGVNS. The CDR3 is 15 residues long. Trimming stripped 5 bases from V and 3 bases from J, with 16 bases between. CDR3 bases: TGTGCCAGCAGTCGCCAGGTGGGGGGGGACACTGAAGCTTTCTTT. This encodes CASSRQVGGDTEAFF.

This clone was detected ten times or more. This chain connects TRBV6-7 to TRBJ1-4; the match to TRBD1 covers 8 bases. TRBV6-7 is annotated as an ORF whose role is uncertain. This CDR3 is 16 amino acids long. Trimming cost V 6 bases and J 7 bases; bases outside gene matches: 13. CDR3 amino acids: CASSPPTGVTGEKLFF. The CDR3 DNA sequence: TGTGCCAGCAGCCCACCGACAGGGGTAACTGGTGAAAAACTGTTTTTT.

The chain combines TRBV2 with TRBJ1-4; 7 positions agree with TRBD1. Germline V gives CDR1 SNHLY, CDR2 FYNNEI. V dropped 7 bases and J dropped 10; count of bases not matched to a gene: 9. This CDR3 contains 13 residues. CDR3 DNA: TGTGCCAGCACCAACAGGGGACTCGGAAAACTGTTTTTT. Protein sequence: CASTNRGLGKLFF.

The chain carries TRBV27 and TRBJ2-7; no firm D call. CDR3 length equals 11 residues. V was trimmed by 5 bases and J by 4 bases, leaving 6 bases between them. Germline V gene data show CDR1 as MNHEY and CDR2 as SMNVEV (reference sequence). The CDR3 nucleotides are TGTGCCAGCAGTCCCGGGTACGAGCAGTACTTC. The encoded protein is CASSPGYEQYF.

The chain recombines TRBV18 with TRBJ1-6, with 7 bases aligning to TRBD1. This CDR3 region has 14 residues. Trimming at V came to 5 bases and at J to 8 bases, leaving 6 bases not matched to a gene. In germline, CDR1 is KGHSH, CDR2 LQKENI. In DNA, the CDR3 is TGTGCCAGCTCAGCTGACAGGGTTCATTCACCCCTCCACTTT. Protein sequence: CASSADRVHSPLHF.

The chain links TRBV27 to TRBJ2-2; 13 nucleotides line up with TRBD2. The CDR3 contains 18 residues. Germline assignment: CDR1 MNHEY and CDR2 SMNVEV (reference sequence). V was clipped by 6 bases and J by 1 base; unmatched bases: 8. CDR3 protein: CASRSPGLAGVNTGELFF. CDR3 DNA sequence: TGTGCCAGCAGGTCACCCGGACTAGCGGGGGTGAACACCGGGGAGCTGTTTTTT.

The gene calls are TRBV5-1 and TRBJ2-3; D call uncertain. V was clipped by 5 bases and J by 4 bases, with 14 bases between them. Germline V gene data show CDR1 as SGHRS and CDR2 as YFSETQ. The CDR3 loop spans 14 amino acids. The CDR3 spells CASRPRVVSDTQYF. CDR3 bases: TGCGCCAGCAGACCCCGGGTGGTTTCAGATACGCAGTATTTT.

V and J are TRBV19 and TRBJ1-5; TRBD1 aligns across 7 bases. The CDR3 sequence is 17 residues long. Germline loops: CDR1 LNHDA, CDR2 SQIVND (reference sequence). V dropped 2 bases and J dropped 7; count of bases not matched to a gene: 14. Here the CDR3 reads CASSIPSLRTGQQPQHF. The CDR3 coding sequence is TGTGCCAGTAGTATACCCAGCCTTAGGACAGGCCAACAGCCCCAGCATTTT.

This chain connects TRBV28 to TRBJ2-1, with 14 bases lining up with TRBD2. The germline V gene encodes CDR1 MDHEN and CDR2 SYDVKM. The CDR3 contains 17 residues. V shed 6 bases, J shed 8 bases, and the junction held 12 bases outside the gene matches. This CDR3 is CASSRPTRLAGGDEQFF. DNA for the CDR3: TGTGCCAGCAGCCGCCCCACCAGACTAGCGGGGGGGGATGAGCAGTTCTTC.

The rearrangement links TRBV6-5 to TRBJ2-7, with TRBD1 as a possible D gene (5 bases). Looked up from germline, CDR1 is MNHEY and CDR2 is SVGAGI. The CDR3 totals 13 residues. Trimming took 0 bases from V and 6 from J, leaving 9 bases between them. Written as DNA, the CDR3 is TGTGCCAGCAGTTACTCGGGCAGGGCCGAGCAGTACTTC. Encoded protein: CASSYSGRAEQYF.

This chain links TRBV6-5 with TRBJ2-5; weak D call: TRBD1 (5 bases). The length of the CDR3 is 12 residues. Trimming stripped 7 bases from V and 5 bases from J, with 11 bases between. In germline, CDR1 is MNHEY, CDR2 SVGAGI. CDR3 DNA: TGTGCCAGCAAGGACAATATCGAGACCCAGTACTTC. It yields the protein CASKDNIETQYF.

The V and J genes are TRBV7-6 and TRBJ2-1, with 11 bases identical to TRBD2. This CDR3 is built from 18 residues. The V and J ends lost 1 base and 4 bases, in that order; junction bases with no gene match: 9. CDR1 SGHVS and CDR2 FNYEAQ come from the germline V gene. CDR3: CASSLEASGRSAYNEQFF. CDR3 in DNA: TGTGCCAGCAGCTTAGAGGCTAGCGGGAGGTCAGCTTACAATGAGCAGTTCTTC.